Listed below are T cell receptor beta chains from one sample, sequenced in a study of blood T cells in healthy people across ages. TCRdb ran MiXCR on the 5' RACE reads and lists one entry per CDR3 protein. This sample has 850,000 to 1,300,000 distinct CDR3 sequences; around 45% occur once, and the top ten carry 18%. Source material: blood. The receptors were sampled from a woman aged 60 to 75 in good health. The CDR3 runs from the conserved cysteine through the conserved F or W. A D gene is named only where the DNA matches it firmly. For some rows the clone size is stated as once, few or many, or as a class when expanded; others skip it.

d_call clone_size j_call v_call cdr3_aa cdr3_nt
- few TRBJ2-1 TRBV10-3 CATTQSNEQFF TGTGCCACCACCCAATCCAATGAGCAGTTCTTC
- - TRBJ2-7 TRBV6-1 CASRRITGTQITYEQYF TGTGCCAGCAGACGAATAACAGGGACCCAGATCACCTACGAGCAGTACTTC
TRBD2 - TRBJ2-2 TRBV6-5 CASSFLSSGSNTGELFF TGTGCCAGCAGTTTCCTTTCTAGCGGGTCGAACACCGGGGAGCTGTTTTTT
- - TRBJ2-2 TRBV10-3 CAISGTGSGELFF TGTGCCATCAGTGGAACAGGGTCCGGGGAGCTGTTTTTT
- - TRBJ2-7 TRBV12-3/TRBV12-4 CTSSFQGFYEQYF TGTACCAGCAGTTTTCAGGGTTTCTACGAGCAGTACTTC
- - TRBJ1-2 TRBV29-1 CSVELWQGTYGYTF TGCAGCGTTGAGTTGTGGCAGGGGACGTATGGCTACACCTTC
- - TRBJ1-2 TRBV20-1 CSATLEGCGYTF TGCAGTGCCACGTTGGAGGGGTGCGGCTACACCTTC
TRBD2 - TRBJ2-3 TRBV20-1 CSASGLALDTQYF TGCAGTGCGTCGGGACTAGCGCTAGATACGCAGTATTTT
TRBD1 few TRBJ1-1 TRBV9 CASSGTGVNTEAFF TGTGCCAGCAGCGGGACAGGGGTGAACACTGAAGCTTTCTTT
TRBD2 - TRBJ2-7 TRBV6-1 CASSVPGLAYEQYF TGTGCCAGCAGTGTTCCGGGACTAGCGTACGAGCAGTACTTC
TRBD1 once TRBJ1-3 TRBV28 CASSFGTGSFSGNTIYF TGTGCCAGCAGTTTCGGGACAGGCTCTTTCTCTGGAAACACCATATATTTT
TRBD2 once TRBJ2-1 TRBV3-1 CASRQQGTSGRANEQFF TGTGCCAGCAGGCAACAAGGGACTAGCGGGAGGGCCAATGAGCAGTTCTTC
TRBD2 - TRBJ2-1 TRBV19 CASSIGLAGDDEQFF TGTGCCAGTAGTATAGGGCTAGCGGGAGACGATGAGCAGTTCTTC
- - TRBJ1-1 TRBV9 CASSVDSGMNTEAFF TGTGCCAGCAGCGTAGATTCGGGAATGAACACTGAAGCTTTCTTT
- - TRBJ2-1 TRBV12-3/TRBV12-4 CASSSTGSLTDNEQFF TGTGCCAGCAGTTCCACCGGGAGCCTAACGGACAATGAGCAGTTCTTC
- - TRBJ2-6 TRBV14 CASSSSGRSGANVLTF TGTGCCAGCAGCAGTTCAGGACGCTCTGGGGCCAACGTCCTGACTTTC
- few TRBJ2-6 TRBV7-2 CASTIGGTGANVLTF TGTGCCAGCACTATAGGGGGGACTGGGGCCAACGTCCTGACTTTC
- once TRBJ2-7 TRBV20-1 CSAADILPYEQYF TGCAGTGCTGCCGACATATTACCCTACGAGCAGTACTTC
- - TRBJ1-6 TRBV12-3/TRBV12-4 CASSPQIGTYNSPLHF TGTGCCAGCAGTCCCCAAATAGGCACCTATAATTCACCCCTCCACTTT
- few TRBJ2-4 TRBV6-6 CASSYTPWGKNIQYF TGTGCCAGCAGTTACACTCCCTGGGGCAAAAACATTCAGTACTTC
TRBD1 - TRBJ2-7 TRBV6-5 CASSYSDGTGVLEQYF TGTGCCAGCAGTTACTCGGACGGGACAGGGGTCCTCGAGCAGTACTTC
- - TRBJ2-1 TRBV6-5 CASSYSAPPYNEQFF TGTGCCAGCAGTTACAGCGCCCCGCCCTACAATGAGCAGTTCTTC
TRBD2 - TRBJ2-7 TRBV9 CASSVSGSDNEQYF TGTGCCAGCAGCGTTAGCGGGAGTGATAACGAGCAGTACTTC
TRBD1 - TRBJ2-1 TRBV24-1 CATSDRGQGLGNEQFF TGTGCCACCAGTGACCGGGGACAGGGGTTGGGCAATGAGCAGTTCTTC
- few TRBJ1-1 TRBV29-1 CSVRGGGRNTEAFF TGCAGCGTTCGGGGCGGGGGGAGGAACACTGAAGCTTTCTTT
- once TRBJ2-7 TRBV6-2/TRBV6-3 CASSYRDTGAACEQYF TGTGCCAGCAGTTACCGGGACACCGGGGCTGCTTGCGAGCAGTACTTC
- many TRBJ1-1 TRBV30 CAWSGGTTEAFF TGTGCCTGGAGTGGGGGTACAACTGAAGCTTTCTTT
- - TRBJ2-7 TRBV21-1 CASSPRYCGGTGGCYEQYF TGTGCCAGCAGCCCACGCTATTGCGGGGGGACAGGGGGTTGTTACGAGCAGTACTTC
TRBD2 - TRBJ2-3 TRBV19 CASFPSGSTDTQYF TGTGCCAGTTTCCCTAGCGGCAGCACAGATACGCAGTATTTT
- - TRBJ2-7 TRBV29-1 CSARGGDGYEQYF TGCAGCGCCAGGGGAGGGGATGGCTACGAGCAGTACTTC
- - TRBJ2-7 TRBV6-4 CASSDSGGRPYEQYF TGTGCCAGCAGTGACTCGGGAGGACGGCCCTACGAGCAGTACTTC